This T cell receptor (beta chain) stems from a study of T cells in Graves' hyperthyroidism and ophthalmopathy. For the study at large: Before any treatment, at initial diagnosis, peripheral blood was collected. Points from the study as a whole: Most clonotypes expanded in the thyroid (above 0.001) were also present in blood.

Participants, patients aged 18 to 65, had newly diagnosed hyperthyroidism with a duration under 2 months. TCR beta CDR3 regions were amplified from RNA transcripts. A set of HTBI primers served as the primers for a first-round RT-PCR of the TCR CDR3. TCRdb re-analysed the multiplex PCR reads in MiXCR, keeping a single row per CDR3 protein. The sample yields 350,000 to 400,000 distinct CDR3 sequences, approximately 19% seen once. This clonotype has at least ten counts. No antigen is known for it. This CDR3 region has 14 residues. CDR1 and CDR2 (germline): MNHNS, SASEGT. V dropped 3 bases and J dropped 5 bases, with 13 bases sitting between them.

The receptor was isolated from a woman aged 18-29 years with Graves' hyperthyroidism. Specimen: blood. The chain carries TRBV6-1 and TRBJ1-1, with D possibly matching TRBD1 (5 bases). The CDR3 loop reads CASSEGQEGTEAFF. As DNA, the CDR3 is TGTGCCAGCAGTGAGGGGCAAGAGGGGACTGAAGCTTTCTTT.